The clone carrying this T cell receptor beta chain was counted a few times. The sample originates from a study of blood T cell repertoires in COVID-19. Germline V gene data show CDR1 as MNHEY and CDR2 as SVGAGI. After removal of 6 bases from V and 5 bases from J, the junction contained 3 bases not matched to a gene. The CDR3 is 12 amino acids. Repertoires were generated with immunoSEQ multiplex PCR, while TCRdb's copy carries only in-frame clones and drops some. Among some 300,000 clones listed, approximately 86% were seen once. Sequencing was performed on peripheral blood. The TCR sequence derives from a woman in her 70s with COVID-19, enrolled during active disease. The chain has TRBV6-5 and TRBJ2-7, with 8 bases fitting TRBD1. The chain's CDR3 is CASRRDRNEQYF. CDR3 DNA sequence: TGTGCCAGCAGACGGGACAGGAACGAGCAGTACTTC.